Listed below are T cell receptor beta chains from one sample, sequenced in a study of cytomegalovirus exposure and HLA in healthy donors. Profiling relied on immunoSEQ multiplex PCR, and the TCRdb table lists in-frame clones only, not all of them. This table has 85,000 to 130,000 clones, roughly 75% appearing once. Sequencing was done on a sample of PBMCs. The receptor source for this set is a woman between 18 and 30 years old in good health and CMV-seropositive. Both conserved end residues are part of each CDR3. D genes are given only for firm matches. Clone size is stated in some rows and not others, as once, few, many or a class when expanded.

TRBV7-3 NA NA CASSPGGGTQYF
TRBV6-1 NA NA CASSVGGGAKNIQYF
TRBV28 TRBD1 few CASSLYRGVGETQYF
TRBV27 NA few CASTGLFYNEQFF
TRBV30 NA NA CALRDTTYEQYF
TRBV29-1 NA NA CSVSENSNQPQHF
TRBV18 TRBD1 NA CASSPPGTGGTEAFF
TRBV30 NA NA CAWNREQNNSPLHF
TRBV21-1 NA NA CASSKVTSRLDRYQETQYF
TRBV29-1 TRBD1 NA CSVADRVRTEAFF
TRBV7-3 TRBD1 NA CASSSGDREAFF
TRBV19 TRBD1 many CASSIGIGQGRTYEQYF
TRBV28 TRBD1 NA CASSPYGQGYYGYTF
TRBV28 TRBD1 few CASSPWDRGDGYTF
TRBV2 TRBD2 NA CASKSSGRETQYF
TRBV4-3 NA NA CASSQDSGSYNEQFF
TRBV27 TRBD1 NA CASSLGQGAFTF
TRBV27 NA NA CASSSGMVYEQYF
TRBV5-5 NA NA CASSLGAADTQYF
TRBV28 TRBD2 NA CASSTLGPSGRAQGTGELFF
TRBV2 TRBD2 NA CASSDGTSVYPYTDTQYF
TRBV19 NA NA CASSDSSGNTIYF
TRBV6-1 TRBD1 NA CASRRTGSSQGYTF
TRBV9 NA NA CASSGGHPSYEQYF
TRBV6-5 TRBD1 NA CASSRDRDNTEAFF
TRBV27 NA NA CASRRDWKYEQYF